This T cell receptor beta chain was captured in a study of post-analysis software for immune sequencing data. Study-wide background: Multiple sclerosis in the patients followed relapsing-remitting, secondary progressive and progressive-relapsing courses.

This CDR3 has 12 residues. From germline, CDR1 is MNHNY and CDR2 SVGAGI (reference sequence). Presence of unique molecular identifiers characterized the TCR beta cDNA libraries. About 460,000 cDNA molecules were obtained from approximately 0.91 to 9.4 million T cells. One entry per CDR3 protein, called by TCRdb with MiXCR from the PCR reads. The data hold 750,000 to 900,000 distinct CDR3 sequences, with 40% to 55% observed a single time. The study's findings and limits: By F measure, strong co-clustering occurred among samples prepared in the same batch. Significantly lower normalized Chao1 diversity was seen in multiple sclerosis patients than in controls. A handful of TRBV segments were significantly more frequent in patients than in controls. TRBV5-6, TRBV5-1 and TRBV20-1 were among these segments.

Notes on this clonotype: Its antigen is not known.

The sample taken for sequencing was blood. This sequence joins TRBV6-6 and TRBJ2-4, with D hard to call. The better agreement between TRBJ2-7 and the DNA end casts doubt on the J call. This receptor was identified in a girl aged 5 to 17 with multiple sclerosis. The CDR3 bases are TGTGCCAGCAGGAAAACAGCTTACGAGCAGTACTTC. This gives the protein CASRKTAYEQYF.